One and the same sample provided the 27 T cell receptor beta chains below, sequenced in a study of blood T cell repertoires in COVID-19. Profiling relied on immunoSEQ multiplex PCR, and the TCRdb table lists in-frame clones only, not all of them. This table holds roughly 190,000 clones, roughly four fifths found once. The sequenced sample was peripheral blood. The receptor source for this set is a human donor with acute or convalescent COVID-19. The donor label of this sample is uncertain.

The CDR3 nucleotides read TGTGCCTGGAGTGTCACTCGAGGGGGCCCCTACGAGCAGTACTTC. Amino acid sequence: CAWSVTRGGPYEQYF. The chain has TRBV30 and TRBJ2-7; 7 bases fit TRBD1. The ends lost 0 bases at V and 2 bases at J; junction bases unmatched: 7. Germline V gene sequence: CDR1 GTSNPN, CDR2 SVGIG (reference sequence). The CDR3 sequence is 15 residues long. The full variable domain, in which reference TRBV30 and TRBJ2-7 provide the parts outside the CDR3, is SQTIHQWPATLVQPVGSPLSLECTVEGTSNPNLYWYRQAAGRGLQLLFYSVGIGQISSEVPQNLSASRPQDRQFILSSKKLLLSDSGFYLCAWSVTRGGPYEQYFGPGTRLTVT.

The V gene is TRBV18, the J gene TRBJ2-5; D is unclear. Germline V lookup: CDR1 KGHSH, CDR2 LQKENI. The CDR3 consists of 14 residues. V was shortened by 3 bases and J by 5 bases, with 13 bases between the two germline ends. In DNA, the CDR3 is TGTGCCAGCTCACCCCCGGAGCCACGGGAGACCCAGTACTTC. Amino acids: CASSPPEPRETQYF. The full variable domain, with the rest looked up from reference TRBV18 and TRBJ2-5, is NAGVMQNPRHLVRRRGQEARLRCSPMKGHSHVYWYRQLPEEGLKFMVYLQKENIIDESGMPKERFSAEFPKEGPSILRIQQVVRGDSAAYFCASSPPEPRETQYFGPGTRLLVL.

CDR3 region: CASSTDRSYGYTF. CDR3 sequence (DNA): TGTGCCAGCAGTACCGACAGGAGCTATGGCTACACCTTC. V is TRBV6-6 and J is TRBJ1-2, with D maybe TRBD1 (6 bases). CDR1 is MNHNY, CDR2 SVGAGI, per germline (reference sequence). Trimming removed 5 bases at V and 4 bases at J, with 11 bases between. The CDR3 has 13 residues.

The CDR3 loop is CASSLGGRAQPEQFF. The CDR3 DNA follows: TGTGCCAGCAGCTTAGGCGGGAGGGCCCAGCCCGAGCAGTTCTTC. This sequence joins TRBV11-3 and TRBJ2-1; 9 nucleotides agree with TRBD2. Germline-derived CDR1 and CDR2 are SGHNT and YENEEA. This CDR3 has 15 amino acids. Trimming at V came to 1 base and at J to 10 bases, leaving 8 bases not matched to a gene. Full variable domain (remainder filled in from reference TRBV11-3 and TRBJ2-1): EAGVVQSPRYKIIEKKQPVAFWCNPISGHNTLYWYLQNLGQGPELLIRYENEEAVDDSQLPKDRFSAERLKGVDSTLKIQPAELGDSAVYLCASSLGGRAQPEQFFGPGTRLTVL.

In DNA form, the CDR3 reads TGCAGCGTTGGAGTGGCGGGGACTGATAGCAATCAGCCCCAGCATTTT. The encoded protein is CSVGVAGTDSNQPQHF. This sequence joins TRBV29-1 and TRBJ1-5, with TRBD1 as a possible D gene (5 bases). The CDR3 is made up of 16 amino acids. V lost 4 bases to trimming and J lost 0 bases, with 16 bases between them. The germline V gene encodes CDR1 SQVTM and CDR2 ANQGSEA.

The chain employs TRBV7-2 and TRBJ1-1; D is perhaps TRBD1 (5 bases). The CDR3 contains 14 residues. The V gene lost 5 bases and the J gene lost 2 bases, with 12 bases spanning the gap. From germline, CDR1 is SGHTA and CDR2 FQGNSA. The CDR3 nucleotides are TGTGCCAGCAGCCAAGGGGATTCAAACACTGAAGCTTTCTTT. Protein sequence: CASSQGDSNTEAFF.

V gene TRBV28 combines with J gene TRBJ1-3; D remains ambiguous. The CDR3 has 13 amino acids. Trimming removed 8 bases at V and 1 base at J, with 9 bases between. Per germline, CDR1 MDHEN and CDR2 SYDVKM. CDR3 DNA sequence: TGTGCCAGCGGGAGGGCGTCTGGAAACACCATATATTTT. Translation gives CASGRASGNTIYF.

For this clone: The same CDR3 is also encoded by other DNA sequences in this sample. The CDR3 coding sequence is TGTGCCAGCAGCCCGAGCTCCTACGAGCAGTACTTC. Protein sequence: CASSPSSYEQYF. This chain joins TRBV7-9 and TRBJ2-7; no reliable D call. Germline assignment: CDR1 SEHNR and CDR2 FQNEAQ (reference sequence). There are 12 residues in the CDR3. V was cut by 5 bases and J by 0 bases, with 5 bases left in between.

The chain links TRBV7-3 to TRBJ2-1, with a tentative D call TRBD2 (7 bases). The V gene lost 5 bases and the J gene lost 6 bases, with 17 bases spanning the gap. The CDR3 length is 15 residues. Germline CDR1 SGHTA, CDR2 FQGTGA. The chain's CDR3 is CASSQRPGGPNEQFF. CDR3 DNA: TGTGCCAGCAGCCAGAGGCCGGGGGGCCCCAATGAGCAGTTCTTC. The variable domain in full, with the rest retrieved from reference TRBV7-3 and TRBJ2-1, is GAGVSQTPSNKVTEKGKYVELRCDPISGHTALYWYRQSLGQGPEFLIYFQGTGAADDSGLPNDRFFAVRPEGSVSTLKIQRTERGDSAVYLCASSQRPGGPNEQFFGPGTRLTVL.

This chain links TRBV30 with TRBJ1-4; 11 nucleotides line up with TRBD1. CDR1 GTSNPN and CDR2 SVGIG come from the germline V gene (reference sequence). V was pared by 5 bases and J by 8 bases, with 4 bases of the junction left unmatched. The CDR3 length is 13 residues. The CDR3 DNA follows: TGTGCCTGGTCGGGACAGGGGGGAGAAAAACTGTTTTTT. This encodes CAWSGQGGEKLFF.

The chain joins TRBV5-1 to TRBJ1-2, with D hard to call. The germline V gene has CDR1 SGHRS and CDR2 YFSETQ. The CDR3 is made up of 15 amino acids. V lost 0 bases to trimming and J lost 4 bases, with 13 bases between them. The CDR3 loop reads CASSLARTLGYGYTF. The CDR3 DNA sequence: TGCGCCAGCAGCTTGGCCAGGACTTTGGGCTATGGCTACACCTTC.

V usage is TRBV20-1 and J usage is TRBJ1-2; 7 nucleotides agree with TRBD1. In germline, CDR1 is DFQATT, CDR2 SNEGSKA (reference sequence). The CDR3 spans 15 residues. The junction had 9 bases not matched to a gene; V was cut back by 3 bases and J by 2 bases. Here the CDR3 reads CSASVLGQLNYGYTF. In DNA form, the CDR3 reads TGCAGTGCTAGTGTATTGGGACAGTTAAACTATGGCTACACCTTC.

The CDR3 loop reads CASSDRVLPNEQFF. The CDR3 nucleotides are TGTGCCAGCAGTGACAGGGTCCTCCCCAATGAGCAGTTCTTC. This sequence joins TRBV9 and TRBJ2-1; 7 bases are shared with TRBD1. CDR1 SGDLS and CDR2 YYNGEE come from the germline V gene. The CDR3 runs to 14 residues. With 5 bases clipped from V and 6 bases from J, the junction kept 8 bases outside the gene matches.

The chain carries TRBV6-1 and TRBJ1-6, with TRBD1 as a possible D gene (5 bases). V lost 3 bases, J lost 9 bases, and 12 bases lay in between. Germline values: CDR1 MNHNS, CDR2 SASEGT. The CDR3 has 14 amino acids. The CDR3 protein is CASSEAQGGSPLHF. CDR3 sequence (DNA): TGTGCCAGCAGTGAGGCTCAGGGCGGTTCACCCCTCCACTTT.

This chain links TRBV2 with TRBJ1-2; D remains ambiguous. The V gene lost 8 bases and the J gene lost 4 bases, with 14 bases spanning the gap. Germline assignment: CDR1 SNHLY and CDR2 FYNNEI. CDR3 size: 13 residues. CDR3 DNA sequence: TGTGCCAGCCGACAAGAGCAAGGCTATGGCTACACCTTC. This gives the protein CASRQEQGYGYTF.

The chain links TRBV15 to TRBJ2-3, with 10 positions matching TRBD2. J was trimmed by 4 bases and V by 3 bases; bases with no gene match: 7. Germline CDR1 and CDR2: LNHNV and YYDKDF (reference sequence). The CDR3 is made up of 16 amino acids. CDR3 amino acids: CATSREAGGLADTQYF. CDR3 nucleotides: TGTGCCACCAGCAGGGAAGCGGGGGGGTTAGCAGATACGCAGTATTTT.

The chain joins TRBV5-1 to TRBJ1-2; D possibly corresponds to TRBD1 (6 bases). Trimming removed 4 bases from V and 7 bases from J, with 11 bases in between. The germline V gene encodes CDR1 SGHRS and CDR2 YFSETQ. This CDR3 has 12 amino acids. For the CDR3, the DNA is TGCGCCAGCAGCGGGCAGGGGCTTGGCTACACCTTC. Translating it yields CASSGQGLGYTF.

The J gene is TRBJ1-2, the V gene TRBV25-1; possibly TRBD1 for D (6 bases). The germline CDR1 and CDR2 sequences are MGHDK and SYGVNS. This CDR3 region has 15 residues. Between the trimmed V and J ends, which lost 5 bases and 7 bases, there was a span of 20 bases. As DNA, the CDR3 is TGTGCCAGCAGTCAGAGGGACACTTCTGTCTCTGGCTACACCTTC. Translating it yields CASSQRDTSVSGYTF.

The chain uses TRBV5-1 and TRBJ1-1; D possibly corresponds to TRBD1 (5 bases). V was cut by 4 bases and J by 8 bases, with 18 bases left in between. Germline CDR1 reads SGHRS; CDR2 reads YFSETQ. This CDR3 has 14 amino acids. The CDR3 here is CASSAGGLGPEAFF. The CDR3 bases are TGCGCCAGCAGCGCGGGGGGACTGGGCCCAGAAGCTTTCTTT.

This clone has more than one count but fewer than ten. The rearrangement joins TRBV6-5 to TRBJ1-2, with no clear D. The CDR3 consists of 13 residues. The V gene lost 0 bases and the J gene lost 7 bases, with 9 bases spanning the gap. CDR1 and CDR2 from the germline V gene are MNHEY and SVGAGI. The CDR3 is CASSYSFQVGYTF. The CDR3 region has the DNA TGTGCCAGCAGTTACTCATTTCAGGTTGGCTACACCTTC.

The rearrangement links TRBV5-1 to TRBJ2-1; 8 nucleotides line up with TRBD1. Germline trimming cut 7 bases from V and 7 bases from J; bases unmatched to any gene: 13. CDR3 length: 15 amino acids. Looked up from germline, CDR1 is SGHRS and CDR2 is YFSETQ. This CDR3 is CASLPGTGTENEQFF. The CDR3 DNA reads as TGCGCCAGCCTTCCGGGGACAGGTACGGAGAATGAGCAGTTCTTC.

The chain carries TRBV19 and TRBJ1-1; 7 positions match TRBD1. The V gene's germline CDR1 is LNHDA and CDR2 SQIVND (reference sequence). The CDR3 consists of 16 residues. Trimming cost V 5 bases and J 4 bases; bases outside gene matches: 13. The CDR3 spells CASSHLRDRRLTEAFF. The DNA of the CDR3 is TGTGCCAGTAGTCACCTTCGGGACAGAAGACTCACTGAAGCTTTCTTT. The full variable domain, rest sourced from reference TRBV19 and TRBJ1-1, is DGGITQSPKYLFRKEGQNVTLSCEQNLNHDAMYWYRQDPGQGLRLIYYSQIVNDFQKGDIAEGYSVSREKKESFPLTVTSAQKNPTAFYLCASSHLRDRRLTEAFFGQGTRLTVV.

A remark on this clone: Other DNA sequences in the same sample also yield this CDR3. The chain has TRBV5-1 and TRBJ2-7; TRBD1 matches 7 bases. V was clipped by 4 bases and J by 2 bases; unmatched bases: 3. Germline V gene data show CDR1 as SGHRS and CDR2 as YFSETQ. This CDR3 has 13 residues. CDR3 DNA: TGCGCCAGCAGCCGAGACAGGGCCTACGAGCAGTACTTC. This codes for CASSRDRAYEQYF.

The CDR3 loop is CASSLSASGNTIYF. The CDR3 region has the DNA TGTGCCAGCAGCTTAAGCGCCTCTGGAAACACCATATATTTT. This chain links TRBV7-9 with TRBJ1-3; D call uncertain. The CDR3 contains 14 residues. The V end was cut by 2 bases, the J end by 0 bases, with 5 bases between. Germline V lookup: CDR1 SEHNR, CDR2 FQNEAQ (reference sequence).

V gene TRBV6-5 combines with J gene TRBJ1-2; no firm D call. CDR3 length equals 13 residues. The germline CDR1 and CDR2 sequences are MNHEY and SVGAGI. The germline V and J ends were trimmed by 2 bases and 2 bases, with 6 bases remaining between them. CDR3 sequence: CASSYGRNYGYTF. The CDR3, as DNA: TGTGCCAGCAGTTACGGCAGAAACTATGGCTACACCTTC.

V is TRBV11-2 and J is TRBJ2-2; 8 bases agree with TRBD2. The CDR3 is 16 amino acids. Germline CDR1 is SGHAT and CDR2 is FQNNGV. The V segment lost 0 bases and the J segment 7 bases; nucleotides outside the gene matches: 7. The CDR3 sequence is CASSLDREGVGGELFF. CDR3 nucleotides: TGTGCCAGCAGCTTAGATCGGGAGGGAGTCGGCGGGGAGCTGTTTTTT.

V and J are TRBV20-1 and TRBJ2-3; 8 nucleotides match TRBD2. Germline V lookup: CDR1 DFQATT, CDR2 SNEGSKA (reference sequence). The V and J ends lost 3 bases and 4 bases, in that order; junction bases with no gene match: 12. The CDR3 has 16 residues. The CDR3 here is CSASVRSGSGADTQYF. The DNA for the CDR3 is TGCAGTGCTAGTGTCCGAAGCGGGAGTGGGGCAGATACGCAGTATTTT.